The clone carrying this T cell receptor (beta chain) came up many times. This sample stems from a study of prognosis after radiotherapy for stage I lung cancer. Study-level background: Enrollment of stage I non-small cell lung cancer patients ran from 2018 to early 2019. Ages of the approximately 14 men and five or six women ranged 53 to 84 years, median approximately 74.

Two rounds of multiplex PCR amplified TCR beta CDR3 from genomic DNA. Gene-specific primers for each TRBV and TRBJ gene drove first-round PCR. A single record per CDR3 protein comes from TCRdb applying MiXCR to the multiplex PCR reads. The sample yields fewer than 25,000 distinct CDR3 sequences, 50% to 60% seen once. The CDR3 covers 17 residues. Per the germline V gene, CDR1 is MNHEY and CDR2 is SVGAGI. V shed 0 bases, J shed 4 bases, and the junction held 8 bases outside the gene matches. Blood draws of 5 to 7.5 milliliters of peripheral blood occurred at each of two time points. Specimen: PBMCs, collected before or after stereotactic body radiation therapy (not recorded which). The chain joins TRBV6-5 to TRBJ2-2; 7 bases map to TRBD2. The receptor comes from a donor over 45 with non-small cell lung cancer. DNA of the CDR3: TGTGCCAGCAGTTACTCTGTGGGTAGCGGGCGCACCGGGGAGCTGTTTTTT. It yields the protein CASSYSVGSGRTGELFF.